Sequencing of this T cell receptor beta chain was carried out in a study of T-cell reconstitution after alpha-beta-depleted transplantation in children. Unique molecular identifiers were used to barcode this TCRbeta library. TCRdb reprocessed the PCR reads via MiXCR and lists one record per CDR3 protein. The data hold about 610,000 distinct CDR3 sequences, with roughly a tenth observed a single time. V was clipped by 3 bases and J by 7 bases; unmatched bases: 8. This CDR3 region has 15 residues. The chain combines TRBV12-3 or TRBV12-4 with TRBJ1-4, with 7 bases fitting TRBD1. The sample here was PBMCs from the stem cell graft donor, taken from the stem cell graft. This clonotype was obtained from a human donor who donated a stem cell graft to a child with acute myeloid leukemia. The CDR3 sequence is CASSFRTGALEKLFF. The CDR3 DNA sequence: TGTGCCAGCAGTTTCCGGACAGGCGCTCTTGAAAAACTGTTTTTT.